This TCR beta chain emerged from a study of blood T cells in healthy people across ages (dated by TCRdb to between 2015 and 2016). Regarding the study in general: Template switching captured roughly one uniquely barcoded TCR beta cDNA molecule per two T cells in model experiments. Donors were grouped into four age groups: young (average roughly 15 years), middle-aged (39), aged (around 66) and long-lived (about 82). To track age-related changes in TCR beta repertoire diversity, the study relied on deep sequencing normalized with unique cDNA molecular identifiers. The study analyzed two additional independent replicas of 1 million unique cDNA reads from the same blood draw for two donors, one aged 18 to 29 and one aged 80 or older. Results the study describes overall, beyond this receptor: The long-lived group showed more naive CD4+ T cells, fewer expanded clones and increased TCR diversity than the aged group, suggesting age selection. Estimates of total diversity from one million sequenced T cells were regarded as lower bounds and underestimates. Donor CMV infection status was unknown, potentially confounding age-related changes in expanded clonotypes. There was a strong correlation between observed TCR beta diversity and the percentage of naive T cells measured by flow cytometry. As age increased, observed TCR beta diversity per million T cells dropped in a roughly linear way, and a significant reduction was already evident by age 40. Because profiling used bulk unsorted PBMCs, naive and antigen-experienced compartments could not be compared conclusively.

This clonotype is a singleton in its sample. Its antigen specificity is not known. Base quality data are lacking; no much larger clone is found one base away. Evidence from a single read is weak. Donors were 35 to 40 systemically healthy Caucasian individuals from Russia aged about 6 to 100 years. Each donor gave about 11 milliliters of peripheral blood, drawn into EDTA-treated Vacutainer tubes. Ficoll-Paque density-gradient centrifugation was used to isolate PBMCs, with at least 6 million per sample. Trizol reagent was used to extract total RNA from PBMCs, with at least 6 micrograms per sample. The percentages of naive CD45RAhigh/CD27high T cells were determined by flow cytometry on a PBMC aliquot from every donor. Library prep was done by 5' RACE. Sequenced using an Illumina HiSeq 2500. The second PCR ran for roughly 6 to 11 cycles and used a J-beta primer mix along with a sample-barcoded 5' primer. Each TCR beta cDNA molecule received a unique molecular identifier from a template-switch 5' adaptor carrying 12 random nucleotides. Each sample yielded at least 2.5 million CDR3-containing paired-end reads. First-strand cDNA synthesis was performed from all RNA using the Mint cDNA synthesis kit, with priming by a TRBC-specific oligonucleotide. All cDNA was treated with uracil-DNA glycosylase and then went through a first 18-cycle PCR with the universal primers M1SS and BC2_uni_R. The original pipeline was this. For normalization, 1 million high-quality reads were randomly selected from each sample, with every read carrying a distinct molecular identifier. Reads with shared molecular identifiers were discarded instead of being binned into consensus sequences. MiTCR, set to a Q25 quality threshold and the strictest error-elimination algorithm, was used for CDR3 identification, clonotype clustering and error correction. A nonparametric unseen species model with Euler transformation was used to estimate a lower bound on total TCR beta diversity. TCRdb itself trimmed the public reads at Q25 with fastp, ran MiXCR and retained productive beta chains. Under each unique CDR3 protein, matching rows form one entry showing the most common genes and DNA. It is TCRdb's table, rather than the study itself, that gives the V and J calls and clone size. This sample holds about 930,000 distinct CDR3 sequences; about 28% were observed only once. The biggest ten clones account for 10% of the sample.

CDR1 and CDR2, per the germline V gene, are SGHVS and FNYEAQ. At the junction V is shortened by 5 bases and J by 7 bases, with 15 bases in between. The CDR3 numbers 14 residues from cysteine through phenylalanine. The DNA shown is the 42-base CDR3, in frame from base 1. The same specimen was also included in a second study, on T cells of mothers and their children. The second paper states: The donors were nine systemically healthy Caucasian individuals, made up of three mothers and their six children. cDNA synthesis consumed the entire amount of extracted RNA, loaded at 1.5 ug RNA in each 15 ul reaction. Sample barcodes and 2-4 random nucleotides were added via the M1S primer in the second PCR. Each mother yielded over 9 million TCR beta CDR3 reads and each child 3 million or so reads. TCR recombination output is similarly shaped by thymic selection in related and unrelated pairs, with a minor effect exerted by inherited differences. Related mother-child pairs always showed normalized repertoire overlap that was slightly higher than in unrelated mother-child pairs, though the difference was never significant. No persistent microchimeric T cell clones were detected, at a sensitivity of around 97 clones per million clonotypes. The study used deep NGS to compare TCR beta repertoires of mothers and children, seeking features distinguishing related mother-child pairs from unrelated individuals. Mothers averaged roughly 36 +/- 4 years of age and children averaged about 12 +/- 4 years. After adapters were ligated using NEBNext reagents, the libraries underwent 100+100 nt paired-end sequencing on an Illumina HiSeq 2000. Mother and child libraries were prepared a month apart and sequenced in separate runs to prevent cross-contamination. Between roughly 450,000 and 2,000,000 distinct TCR beta clonotypes were identified per donor. Naive TCR beta clonotypes were estimated from low-frequency clonotypes matched to each donor's FACS-determined naive share, without sorting.

The sequence joins TRBV7-6 to TRBJ2-1; D gene: possibly TRBD1, on 5 matching bases. Material: blood. This TCR came from a woman aged 40 to 50 in good health. The DNA sequence reads TGTGCCAGCAGCCTCAGGGCAGAAGGGAATGAGCAGTTCTTC. It translates to CASSLRAEGNEQFF.